What follows are 20 T cell receptor beta chains derived from one specimen sequenced in a study of blood T cell repertoires in COVID-19. TCRdb's table, derived via immunoSEQ multiplex PCR, lists solely in-frame clones and lacks some. Of 130,000 to 150,000 clones in the sample, approximately 88% are singletons; the top ten hold more than 1%. The specimen was PBMCs or T cells enriched from blood (not recorded which). Source of these receptors: a woman aged 25 to 39 with acute COVID-19.

This clone was seen a handful of times. This chain joins TRBV11-2 and TRBJ2-7; unclear D gene. The V and J ends lost 1 base and 6 bases respectively, with 4 bases between them. The germline gives CDR1 SGHAT, CDR2 FQNNGV. This CDR3 contains 11 residues. CDR3 protein: CASSLAGEQYF. CDR3 sequence (DNA): TGTGCCAGCAGCTTAGCCGGCGAGCAGTACTTC. Based on the CDR3 plus reference TRBV11-2 and TRBJ2-7, the full variable domain is EAGVAQSPRYKIIEKRQSVAFWCNPISGHATLYWYQQILGQGPKLLIQFQNNGVVDDSQLPKDRFSAERLKGVDSTLKIQPAKLEDSAVYLCASSLAGEQYFGPGTRLTVT.

The chain has TRBV5-6 and TRBJ2-1; 10 nucleotides agree with TRBD1. The CDR3 totals 15 residues. The trim removed 1 base at V and 6 bases at J, leaving 4 bases unmatched. The germline V gene encodes CDR1 SGHDT and CDR2 YYEEEE. CDR3: CASSLWDRGPNEQFF. Here the CDR3 DNA reads TGTGCCAGCAGCTTGTGGGACAGGGGACCCAATGAGCAGTTCTTC.

J is TRBJ2-3 and V is TRBV5-1; 7 bases line up with TRBD1. After removal of 3 bases from V and 1 base from J, the junction contained 5 bases not matched to a gene. Germline CDR1 reads SGHRS; CDR2 reads YFSETQ. The CDR3 is 15 residues long. CDR3 DNA sequence: TGCGCCAGCAGCTCGGGACAGCAAGGCACAGATACGCAGTATTTT. Translated, it gives CASSSGQQGTDTQYF. The whole variable domain, remainder taken from reference TRBV5-1 and TRBJ2-3, is KAGVTQTPRYLIKTRGQQVTLSCSPISGHRSVSWYQQTPGQGLQFLFEYFSETQRNKGNFPGRFSGRQFSNSRSEMNVSTLELGDSALYLCASSSGQQGTDTQYFGPGTRLTVL.

The chain recombines TRBV3-1 (or the pseudogene TRBV3-2) with TRBJ1-2, with 9 bases lining up with TRBD1. V dropped 1 base and J dropped 7; count of bases not matched to a gene: 10. Germline loops: CDR1 LGHDT, CDR2 YNNKEL (reference sequence). The CDR3 is made up of 16 amino acids. CDR3 DNA sequence: TGTGCCAGCAGCCAAGGGTACAGGGGGCGCTTCACTGGCTACACCTTC. This encodes CASSQGYRGRFTGYTF.

This chain connects TRBV27 to TRBJ1-1, with TRBD1 matching 8 bases. Germline CDR1 and CDR2: MNHEY and SMNVEV (reference sequence). The CDR3 has 15 residues. Trimming at V came to 6 bases and at J to 0 bases, leaving 6 bases not matched to a gene. DNA for the CDR3: TGTGCCAGCAGCGGAGACAGGGGAATGAACACTGAAGCTTTCTTT. It encodes CASSGDRGMNTEAFF.

The genes are TRBV27 and TRBJ2-5; D might be TRBD2 (7 bases). Trimming cost V 1 base and J 5 bases, with 23 bases left between them. This CDR3 region has 18 residues. Per the germline V gene, CDR1 is MNHEY and CDR2 is SMNVEV (reference sequence). This CDR3 is CASSLYPPWGGGGETQYF. The CDR3 nucleotides read TGTGCCAGCAGTTTATACCCACCATGGGGGGGCGGAGGGGAGACCCAGTACTTC.

The chain couples TRBV3-1 (or the pseudogene TRBV3-2) to TRBJ2-1, with 10 bases aligning to TRBD2. The ends lost 1 base at V and 7 bases at J; junction bases unmatched: 7. Germline CDR1 reads LGHDT; CDR2 reads YNNKEL (reference sequence). CDR3 length: 16 amino acids. CDR3 sequence (DNA): TGTGCCAGCAGCCAAGGCCTAGCGGGAGTAGGGAATGAGCAGTTCTTC. This sequence encodes CASSQGLAGVGNEQFF.

The CDR3 protein is CASSRLARDTQYF. The CDR3 coding sequence is TGTGCCAGCAGTCGACTAGCCAGAGATACGCAGTATTTT. J is TRBJ2-3 and V is TRBV28; 7 bases match TRBD2. The germline CDR1 and CDR2 sequences are MDHEN and SYDVKM. V lost 5 bases and J lost 5; bases outside the gene matches: 4. This CDR3 comprises 13 residues.

This sequence joins TRBV4-3 and TRBJ2-1, with D possibly being TRBD1 (5 bases). CDR1 is LGHNA and CDR2 is YSLEER in the germline V gene. V lost 0 bases and J lost 6, with 15 bases in between. CDR3 length: 16 amino acids. The CDR3 sequence: CASSQDQGSVINEQFF. Written as DNA, the CDR3 is TGCGCCAGCAGCCAAGATCAGGGTTCGGTCATCAATGAGCAGTTCTTC.

About this clone itself: Other DNA sequences in this specimen translate into the identical CDR3. This chain uses TRBV27 with TRBJ2-2, with D possibly matching TRBD1 (5 bases). V was shortened by 1 base and J by 6 bases, with 6 bases between the two germline ends. The CDR3 has 13 residues. Germline values: CDR1 MNHEY, CDR2 SMNVEV (reference sequence). CDR3 nucleotides: TGTGCCAGCAGTTTATTAGGGGCCGGGGAGCTGTTTTTT. Translated: CASSLLGAGELFF.

The J gene is TRBJ1-1, the V gene TRBV2, with 10 bases matching TRBD1. V was pared by 6 bases and J by 2 bases, with 9 bases of the junction left unmatched. This CDR3 is 16 amino acids long. Germline loops: CDR1 SNHLY, CDR2 FYNNEI. DNA of the CDR3: TGTGCCAGCAGCAAGACAGGGGGCTTTTTTAACACTGAAGCTTTCTTT. Protein product: CASSKTGGFFNTEAFF.

The V gene is TRBV4-3, the J gene TRBJ2-1, with 8 bases lining up with TRBD2. The CDR3 has 15 residues. With 0 bases clipped from V and 5 bases from J, the junction kept 3 bases outside the gene matches. Germline V gene sequence: CDR1 LGHNA, CDR2 YSLEER. CDR3 amino acids: CASSQELAENNEQFF. As DNA, the CDR3 is TGCGCCAGCAGCCAAGAACTAGCGGAAAACAATGAGCAGTTCTTC.

The chain employs TRBV28 and TRBJ1-4; D remains ambiguous. Trimming removed 2 bases from V and 0 bases from J, with 10 bases in between. CDR1 and CDR2 from the germline V gene are MDHEN and SYDVKM. The CDR3 is 16 residues long. The CDR3 spells CASSLRQETTNEKLFF. The CDR3 DNA sequence: TGTGCCAGCAGTTTACGTCAGGAAACAACTAATGAAAAACTGTTTTTT.

V and J are TRBV29-1 and TRBJ2-2; 11 bases match TRBD1. The J segment lost 6 bases and the V segment lost 6 bases, leaving 6 bases of the junction unmatched. The CDR3 runs 14 residues. Germline-derived CDR1 and CDR2 are SQVTM and ANQGSEA. The CDR3 DNA reads TGCAGCGTCAGGACAGGGGGCATCGCCGGGGAGCTGTTTTTT. The encoded protein is CSVRTGGIAGELFF.

The chain employs TRBV2 and TRBJ1-2; no reliable D call. Germline V gene lookup returns CDR1 SNHLY and CDR2 FYNNEI. V was cut by 7 bases and J by 5 bases, with 11 bases left in between. The length of the CDR3 is 12 residues. The CDR3 sequence is CASNGKRYGYTF. The CDR3 DNA follows: TGTGCCAGCAATGGGAAGCGGTATGGCTACACCTTC.

The CDR3 DNA is TGTGCCAGCAGCTTCCCCGGCGGGGTAACCCCTTCTCTGTTTTTT. This translates into CASSFPGGVTPSLFF. This chain uses TRBV7-9 with TRBJ1-4; D not resolved. Trimming removed 3 bases from V and 14 bases from J, with 22 bases in between. The CDR3 has 15 amino acids. Germline CDR1 SEHNR, CDR2 FQNEAQ (reference sequence).

The CDR3 DNA reads TGCGCCAGCAGCCAAGATCGGGGACAGGGGAGGAGAGGTAGGAGCGGCTACACCTTC. This codes for CASSQDRGQGRRGRSGYTF. V gene TRBV4-1 combines with J gene TRBJ1-2, with 10 bases fitting TRBD1. The CDR3 is 19 amino acids. V lost 0 bases to trimming and J lost 8 bases; unmatched junction nucleotides: 18. Germline-derived CDR1 and CDR2 are MGHRA and YSYEKL.

The V call is TRBV30, the J call TRBJ2-3, with D tentatively TRBD2 (5 bases). The CDR3 runs to 15 residues. The V gene's germline CDR1 is GTSNPN and CDR2 SVGIG (reference sequence). Deletions cut 0 bases from V and 1 base from J, with 11 bases between. The CDR3 protein is CAWSVGGRGTDTQYF. The CDR3 bases are TGTGCCTGGAGTGTAGGAGGACGCGGCACAGATACGCAGTATTTT.

V gene TRBV5-4 combines with J gene TRBJ2-7, with 7 bases fitting TRBD1. CDR1 is SGHNT and CDR2 is YYREEE in the germline V gene (reference sequence). Germline trimming cut 4 bases from V and 4 bases from J; bases unmatched to any gene: 11. The CDR3 sequence is 15 residues long. CDR3 protein: CASSPERTGPYEQYF. The CDR3 DNA is TGTGCCAGCAGCCCCGAAAGGACAGGTCCTTACGAGCAGTACTTC. The complete variable domain, with remaining parts taken from reference TRBV5-4 and TRBJ2-7, reads ETGVTQSPTHLIKTRGQQVTLRCSSQSGHNTVSWYQQALGQGPQFIFQYYREEENGRGNFPPRFSGLQFPNYSSELNVNALELDDSALYLCASSPERTGPYEQYFGPGTRLTVT.

V is TRBV7-3 and J is TRBJ2-2; no reliable D call. Germline loops: CDR1 SGHTA, CDR2 FQGTGA. This CDR3 has 16 residues. V lost 0 bases and J lost 3, with 11 bases in between. The CDR3 nucleotides are TGTGCCAGCAGCTTAACTGGGCCACGCGACACCGGGGAGCTGTTTTTT. This encodes CASSLTGPRDTGELFF.